One and the same sample provided the 30 T cell receptor beta chains below, sequenced in a study of T cell responses to AZD1222 COVID-19 vaccine. TCRdb's copy holds only in-frame clones and misses some; the assay was immunoSEQ multiplex PCR. The sample holds tens of thousands of clones, roughly 82% seen once. Here the sequenced sample was peripheral blood, taken on day 0 of AZD1222 vaccination. The origin of the receptors is an adult in good health.

V is TRBV9 and J is TRBJ1-2; D ambiguous. V dropped 6 bases and J dropped 7 bases, with 13 bases sitting between them. CDR3 length: 12 residues. From germline, CDR1 is SGDLS and CDR2 YYNGEE. In DNA form, the CDR3 reads TGTGCCAGCACCAAGGGTTCGGGTGGCTACACCTTC. It yields the protein CASTKGSGGYTF.

This chain links TRBV11-3 with TRBJ2-7; 7 bases line up with TRBD1. The germline V gene has CDR1 SGHNT and CDR2 YENEEA. This CDR3 contains 11 residues. V lost 9 bases and J lost 5; bases outside the gene matches: 4. The CDR3 DNA sequence: TGTGCCAGTGGCAGGGGGAACGAGCAGTACTTC. Its protein product is CASGRGNEQYF.

This chain links TRBV5-1 with TRBJ2-7; D gene uncertain. Germline loops: CDR1 SGHRS, CDR2 YFSETQ. V lost 4 bases and J lost 3, with 14 bases in between. The CDR3 length is 14 residues. This chain's CDR3 is CASSPDVARYEQYF. The DNA of the CDR3 is TGCGCCAGCAGCCCGGACGTGGCGCGCTACGAGCAGTACTTC.

In its sample, this clone was seen once. The V and J genes are TRBV5-6 and TRBJ1-1; no clear D. The CDR3 length is 13 residues. V lost 4 bases to trimming and J lost 4 bases, with 11 bases between them. The germline gives CDR1 SGHDT, CDR2 YYEEEE. The CDR3 sequence is CASSTRTGTEAFF. CDR3 in DNA: TGTGCCAGCAGCACTAGGACGGGCACTGAAGCTTTCTTT.

This clone was seen just once. The rearrangement joins TRBV19 to TRBJ2-7; D perhaps matches TRBD1 (6 bases). Per germline, CDR1 LNHDA and CDR2 SQIVND (reference sequence). The CDR3 sequence is 13 residues long. Between the trimmed V and J ends, which lost 3 bases and 5 bases, there was a span of 11 bases. The CDR3 loop is CASSITGTDEQYF. For the CDR3, the DNA is TGTGCCAGTAGTATTACAGGGACCGACGAGCAGTACTTC.

This rearrangement joins TRBV7-9 to TRBJ2-5; 10 bases fit TRBD1. Germline values: CDR1 SEHNR, CDR2 FQNEAQ (reference sequence). The CDR3 totals 14 residues. After removal of 6 bases from V and 2 bases from J, the junction contained 3 bases not matched to a gene. The CDR3 nucleotides are TGTGCCAGCAGTCGGACAGGGGGGCAAGAGACCCAGTACTTC. Its protein product is CASSRTGGQETQYF. Supplemented by reference TRBV7-9 and TRBJ2-5, the full variable domain reads DTGVSQNPRHKITKRGQNVTFRCDPISEHNRLYWYRQTLGQGPEFLTYFQNEAQLEKSRLLSDRFSAERPKGSFSTLEIQRTEQGDSAMYLCASSRTGGQETQYFGPGTRLLVL.

The chain joins TRBV6-5 to TRBJ2-7; TRBD1 matches at 10 bases. The J segment lost 2 bases and the V segment lost 7 bases, leaving 5 bases of the junction unmatched. CDR3 length: 14 amino acids. Looked up from germline, CDR1 is MNHEY and CDR2 is SVGAGI. CDR3 protein: CASNDRGRPYEQYF. The CDR3 DNA is TGTGCCAGCAACGACAGGGGGCGCCCCTACGAGCAGTACTTC.

This clone was observed once. The chain combines TRBV5-1 with TRBJ1-6; 8 nucleotides match TRBD1. The V segment lost 5 bases and the J segment 10 bases; nucleotides outside the gene matches: 8. The germline V gene encodes CDR1 SGHRS and CDR2 YFSETQ. CDR3 length equals 14 residues. Here the CDR3 reads CASRVDRGASPLHF. The DNA of the CDR3 is TGCGCCAGCAGAGTCGACAGGGGAGCCTCACCCCTCCACTTT.

This clone is medium-sized within its sample. The rearrangement links TRBV6-2 or TRBV6-3 to TRBJ2-3, with a weak D call TRBD2 (6 bases). Trimming cost V 5 bases and J 4 bases, with 13 bases left between them. The CDR3 runs to 14 residues. Germline loops: CDR1 MNHEY, CDR2 SVGEGT. The CDR3 region is CASSVRDLPDTQYF. The CDR3 bases are TGTGCCAGCAGTGTCCGGGACTTACCAGATACGCAGTATTTT.

The rearrangement joins TRBV7-8 to TRBJ2-3, with a weak D call TRBD1 (6 bases). This CDR3 contains 14 residues. V was trimmed by 6 bases and J by 10 bases, leaving 20 bases between them. Germline assignment: CDR1 SGHVS and CDR2 FQNEAQ. CDR3 loop: CASRLRGTHRPQYF. CDR3 coding DNA: TGTGCCAGCAGGTTAAGGGGGACCCACCGTCCGCAGTATTTT.

The chain recombines TRBV7-9 with TRBJ1-2; D unclear. Germline V CDR1 and CDR2: SEHNR, FQNEAQ (reference sequence). This CDR3 is built from 12 residues. The ends were cut back, 5 bases at V and 3 bases at J, with 7 bases in the middle. This CDR3 is CASSREDYGYTF. The DNA of the CDR3 is TGTGCCAGCAGCCGAGAAGACTATGGCTACACCTTC.

The chain joins TRBV2 to TRBJ1-1; TRBD1 is a possible D gene (6 bases). The CDR3 spans 14 residues. Trimming took 5 bases from V and 3 from J, leaving 13 bases between them. Germline V gene sequence: CDR1 SNHLY, CDR2 FYNNEI. CDR3 sequence reads: CASSMSGAYTEAFF. CDR3 DNA: TGTGCCAGCAGTATGTCAGGGGCCTACACTGAAGCTTTCTTT.

The DNA of the CDR3 is TGTGCCAGCAGTTTATCGCCTCAGGGGGGCATTCAGTACTTC. Translated, it gives CASSLSPQGGIQYF. The chain recombines TRBV27 with TRBJ2-4; a possible D gene is TRBD1 (7 bases). The CDR3 consists of 14 residues. CDR1 is MNHEY, CDR2 SMNVEV, per germline (reference sequence). V lost 0 bases and J 9 bases, leaving 12 bases between the germline ends.

This chain uses TRBV4-1 with TRBJ2-7; 8 positions agree with TRBD2. The V and J ends lost 4 bases and 5 bases, in that order; junction bases with no gene match: 7. CDR1 and CDR2 (germline): MGHRA, YSYEKL. The CDR3 extends over 14 amino acids. The CDR3 bases are TGCGCCAGCAGCCTAAGCGGGGGCTTGAACGAGCAGTACTTC. It is translated as CASSLSGGLNEQYF.

This clone was detected only a few times. The chain recombines TRBV6-5 with TRBJ1-6; tentative D call: TRBD1 (5 bases). This CDR3 spans 14 amino acids. Germline V lookup: CDR1 MNHEY, CDR2 SVGAGI. V was pared by 6 bases and J by 7 bases, with 13 bases between. CDR3 nucleotides: TGTGCCAGCAGACCGGGGACCGTAAATTCACCCCTCCACTTT. It encodes CASRPGTVNSPLHF.

This clone has a single count. This chain uses TRBV5-1 with TRBJ2-2, with D perhaps matching TRBD2 (6 bases). Germline CDR1 reads SGHRS; CDR2 reads YFSETQ. V was shortened by 0 bases and J by 4 bases, with 10 bases between the two germline ends. The CDR3 is made up of 15 amino acids. The CDR3 sequence is CASSLEGGSTGELFF. CDR3 nucleotides: TGCGCCAGCAGCTTGGAGGGAGGTAGCACCGGGGAGCTGTTTTTT.

Notes on this clone: The germline gene is not matched at one end of the junction; a read error may be the cause. The rearrangement joins TRBV30 to TRBJ1-4; D gene uncertain. The CDR3 is 10 residues long. Germline assignment: CDR1 GTSNPN and CDR2 SVGIG (reference sequence). CDR3 region: CGRINEKLFF. Written as DNA, the CDR3 is TGCGGCAGAATTAATGAAAAACTGTTTTTT.

The gene calls are TRBV11-2 and TRBJ1-2; D is unclear. The CDR3 consists of 12 residues. V lost 3 bases and J 7 bases, leaving 9 bases between the germline ends. From germline, CDR1 is SGHAT and CDR2 FQNNGV. CDR3 sequence (DNA): TGTGCCAGCAGCTTTGGTTGGGGTGGCTACACCTTC. Its protein is CASSFGWGGYTF.

This clone occurred a few times. The V and J genes are TRBV28 and TRBJ2-1, with a tentative D call TRBD1 (6 bases). Germline CDR1 and CDR2: MDHEN and SYDVKM. The CDR3 length is 13 residues. V dropped 5 bases and J dropped 6 bases, with 11 bases sitting between them. CDR3 nucleotide sequence: TGTGCCAGCAGTAGGGACACGATCAATGAGCAGTTCTTC. Translation: CASSRDTINEQFF. Full variable domain (rest looked up from reference TRBV28 and TRBJ2-1): DVKVTQSSRYLVKRTGEKVFLECVQDMDHENMFWYRQDPGLGLRLIYFSYDVKMKEKGDIPEGYSVSREKKERFSLILESASTNQTSMYLCASSRDTINEQFFGPGTRLTVL.

The rearrangement joins TRBV15 to TRBJ1-2, with TRBD1 matching 8 bases. This CDR3 spans 18 amino acids. V lost 5 bases, J lost 5 bases, and 19 bases stayed unmatched. Germline assignment: CDR1 LNHNV and CDR2 YYDKDF (reference sequence). CDR3 loop: CATSARSGTGSSGYGYTF. DNA for the CDR3: TGTGCCACCAGCGCCCGATCCGGGACAGGATCCAGTGGTTATGGCTACACCTTC.

This chain connects TRBV6-5 to TRBJ1-5; no clear D gene. Trimming removed 2 bases at V and 9 bases at J, with 8 bases between. The CDR3 covers 12 residues. Germline CDR1 and CDR2: MNHEY and SVGAGI. The DNA for the CDR3 is TGTGCCAGCAGTTACCCAGCGGGGCCCCAGCATTTT. The encoded protein is CASSYPAGPQHF.

The chain is built from TRBV7-8 and TRBJ2-5; D is unclear. The germline CDR1 and CDR2 sequences are SGHVS and FQNEAQ. The germline V and J ends were trimmed by 0 bases and 5 bases, with 10 bases remaining between them. This CDR3 has 14 residues. The CDR3 region is CASSLARRRETQYF. The CDR3 region has the DNA TGTGCCAGCAGCTTAGCTCGGCGGCGTGAGACCCAGTACTTC.

This chain uses TRBV13 with TRBJ1-1; D possibly corresponds to TRBD1 (5 bases). The CDR3 contains 15 residues. The V gene's germline CDR1 is PRHDT and CDR2 FYEKMQ (reference sequence). The V gene lost 0 bases and the J gene lost 1 base, with 9 bases spanning the gap. Here the CDR3 reads CASSLGDISNTEAFF. Here the CDR3 DNA reads TGTGCCAGCAGCTTAGGGGACATCTCGAACACTGAAGCTTTCTTT.

This chain joins TRBV4-3 and TRBJ1-6; tentative D call: TRBD1 (6 bases). V was cut by 1 base and J by 9 bases, with 13 bases left in between. Germline-derived CDR1 and CDR2 are LGHNA and YSLEER. The CDR3 runs 15 residues. CDR3 DNA sequence: TGCGCCAGCAGCCAAGGGGGGGGCAGAGGTTCACCCCTCCACTTT. Protein: CASSQGGGRGSPLHF.

The V call is TRBV12-3 or TRBV12-4, the J call TRBJ2-7; D might be TRBD1 (6 bases). The CDR3 has 13 residues. V lost 6 bases and J lost 2, with 11 bases in between. The CDR3 spells CASRQGATYEQYF. The CDR3 region has the DNA TGTGCCAGCAGACAGGGTGCGACCTACGAGCAGTACTTC.

The rearrangement uses TRBV13 and TRBJ1-1, with TRBD1 matching over 7 bases. The V gene's germline CDR1 is PRHDT and CDR2 FYEKMQ (reference sequence). V lost 5 bases and J lost 0; bases outside the gene matches: 9. There are 16 residues in the CDR3. The chain's CDR3 is CASSPRRGELNTEAFF. CDR3 nucleotide sequence: TGTGCCAGCAGCCCCCGCAGGGGGGAATTGAACACTGAAGCTTTCTTT.

This clone occurred a few times. The chain employs TRBV29-1 and TRBJ1-2; D is perhaps TRBD1 (5 bases). The germline V gene encodes CDR1 SQVTM and CDR2 ANQGSEA. V shed 0 bases and J shed 1 base, with 15 bases lying between them. This CDR3 has 16 amino acids. CDR3 nucleotides: TGCAGCGTTGAAGATCCATTGGGGGGTGGTAACTATGGCTACACCTTC. Its protein product is CSVEDPLGGGNYGYTF.

V and J are TRBV6-6 and TRBJ2-2; D remains unclear. The CDR3 has 12 residues. In germline, CDR1 is MNHNY, CDR2 SVGAGI (reference sequence). V lost 6 bases and J 3 bases, leaving 5 bases between the germline ends. This chain's CDR3 is CASSSYTGELFF. CDR3 nucleotides: TGTGCCAGCAGCTCCTACACCGGGGAGCTGTTTTTT.

The V gene is TRBV19, the J gene TRBJ1-1; no clear D gene. The CDR3 loop spans 11 amino acids. Between the trimmed V and J ends, which lost 3 bases and 4 bases, there was a span of 3 bases. CDR1 and CDR2 from the germline V gene are LNHDA and SQIVND (reference sequence). CDR3 amino acids: CASSMGTEAFF. CDR3 nucleotides: TGTGCCAGTAGTATGGGCACTGAAGCTTTCTTT.

The chain has TRBV14 and TRBJ2-4; D is undetermined. The CDR3 consists of 17 residues. In germline, CDR1 is SGHDN, CDR2 FVKESK. Trimming pared 0 bases from V and 2 bases from J, leaving 14 bases between. The CDR3 coding sequence is TGTGCCAGCAGCCAAGATGACCCCACTGGGACCAAAAACATTCAGTACTTC. As protein: CASSQDDPTGTKNIQYF.